What follows is one T cell receptor beta chain and its context. Its target is not known. Unique molecular identifiers were built into the TCRbeta library. TCRdb used MiXCR to reprocess the PCR reads, holding one entry per CDR3 protein. Of about 900,000 distinct CDR3 sequences listed, under 30% are singletons. The data were taken from a study of T-cell reconstitution after alpha-beta-depleted transplantation in children. This CDR3 is 13 amino acids long. CDR1 and CDR2 (germline): SGHRS, YFSETQ. Trimming took off 3 bases at V and 0 bases at J, with 6 bases between the two ends. Overall study results and limits: It was surviving recipient T cells and thymic progenitors that gave some patients high TCRbeta diversity at day 60. Reportedly, only several hundred clones from non-depleted graft cells drove alpha-beta T-cell counts at about two months. At one year after transplant, newly produced T cells mostly accounted for T-cell counts and diversity.

The TCR sequence derives from a boy under two years old who had a stem cell transplant for SCID, so the T cells may come from the graft donor. The J gene is TRBJ2-5, the V gene TRBV5-1; D uncertain. The sample consisted of PBMCs, mostly from graft donor cells, taken 360 days after TCRalphabeta/CD19-depleted stem cell transplant. The chain's CDR3 is CASSSWDQETQYF. The CDR3 nucleotides are TGCGCCAGCAGCTCCTGGGACCAAGAGACCCAGTACTTC.